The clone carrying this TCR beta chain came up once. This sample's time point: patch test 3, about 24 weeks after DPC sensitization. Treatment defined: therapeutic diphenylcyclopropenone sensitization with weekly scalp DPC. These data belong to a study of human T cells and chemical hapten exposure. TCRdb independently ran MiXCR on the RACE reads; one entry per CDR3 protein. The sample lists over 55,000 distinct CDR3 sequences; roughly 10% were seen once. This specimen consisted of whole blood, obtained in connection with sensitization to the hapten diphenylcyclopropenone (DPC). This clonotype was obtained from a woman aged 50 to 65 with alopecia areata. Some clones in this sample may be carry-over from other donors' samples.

CDR3 loop: CASSLVPPSDTQYF. DNA of the CDR3: TGTGCCAGCAGTTTAGTCCCCCCATCAGATACGCAGTATTTT. The rearrangement uses TRBV28 and TRBJ2-3; D remains unclear. The CDR3 has 14 amino acids. Looked up from germline, CDR1 is MDHEN and CDR2 is SYDVKM. Trimming stripped 2 bases from V and 4 bases from J, with 10 bases between.